These 30 T cell receptor beta chains were all obtained from the same sample, sequenced in a study of post-analysis software for immune sequencing data. Built from TCR beta cDNA, the libraries had unique molecular identifiers in them. TCRdb processed the PCR reads anew with MiXCR; each CDR3 protein has one entry. The table lists about 760,000 distinct CDR3 sequences, just under 30% of them singletons. The study, taken as a whole, reports: When patients were compared with controls, a handful of TRBV segments were more frequent, TRBV5-6, TRBV5-1 and TRBV20-1 among them.

These receptors' antigens are unknown. The specimen sequenced was blood. The receptors come from a girl under 18 with multiple sclerosis.

This clonotype has more than one count but fewer than ten. V usage is TRBV3-1 and J usage is TRBJ2-1; D gene ambiguous. V was clipped by 0 bases and J by 5 bases, with 14 bases between them. Germline V gene lookup returns CDR1 LGHDT and CDR2 YNNKEL (reference sequence). The CDR3 loop spans 16 amino acids. In nucleotides, the CDR3 is TGTGCCAGCAGCCAAGATAGAAGGGCTTGGCACAATGAGCAGTTCTTC. This encodes CASSQDRRAWHNEQFF.

The V gene is TRBV13, the J gene TRBJ2-1; no definite D call. From germline, CDR1 is PRHDT and CDR2 FYEKMQ (reference sequence). The CDR3 sequence is 14 residues long. Trimming took off 0 bases at V and 6 bases at J, with 9 bases between the two ends. This CDR3 reads CASSLGQSSNEQFF. CDR3 bases: TGTGCCAGCAGCTTAGGACAGTCTAGCAATGAGCAGTTCTTC.

A few counts support this clonotype. The chain employs TRBV4-3 and TRBJ2-7; D is unresolved. The CDR3 covers 13 residues. CDR1 and CDR2 (germline): LGHNA, YSLEER. V shed 1 base and J shed 7 bases, with 11 bases lying between them. CDR3 nucleotides: TGCGCCAGCAGCCAAGCAGGTGAATTAGAGCAGTACTTC. This sequence encodes CASSQAGELEQYF.

This clonotype was counted at least ten times. The rearrangement joins TRBV7-2 to TRBJ2-7; the match to TRBD1 covers 7 bases. In germline, CDR1 is SGHTA, CDR2 FQGNSA. The CDR3 loop spans 15 amino acids. V was pared by 3 bases and J by 2 bases, with 7 bases of the junction left unmatched. The CDR3 coding sequence is TGTGCCAGCAGCTTGTCTAGGACAGGACCCTACGAGCAGTACTTC. Amino acid sequence: CASSLSRTGPYEQYF.

J is TRBJ1-1 and V is TRBV7-8; D gene ambiguous. CDR1 is SGHVS, CDR2 FQNEAQ, per germline. CDR3 length equals 15 residues. Trimming removed 2 bases from V and 2 bases from J, with 12 bases in between. The CDR3: CASSLSRATNTEAFF. Written as DNA, the CDR3 is TGTGCCAGCAGCTTATCAAGGGCAACTAACACTGAAGCTTTCTTT.

This clonotype was observed a few times. This chain uses TRBV7-2 with TRBJ1-4; D call uncertain. The germline gives CDR1 SGHTA, CDR2 FQGNSA. This CDR3 region has 15 residues. Trimming removed 0 bases from V and 8 bases from J, with 13 bases in between. The CDR3: CASSLALRVGEKLFF. As DNA, the CDR3 is TGTGCCAGCAGCTTAGCGCTTCGGGTTGGGGAAAAACTGTTTTTT.

This clonotype was detected only a few times. V and J are TRBV11-2 and TRBJ2-1; 8 bases fit TRBD1. Germline CDR1 and CDR2: SGHAT and FQNNGV. J gave up 8 bases and V 1 base, and 7 bases lay outside the gene matches. This CDR3 region has 15 residues. CDR3 protein: CASSLVPDRAHEQFF. DNA for the CDR3: TGTGCCAGCAGCTTAGTCCCGGACAGGGCCCATGAGCAGTTCTTC.

The J gene is TRBJ1-1, the V gene TRBV6-5; no clear D. The CDR3 totals 13 residues. V was clipped by 6 bases and J by 1 base, with 9 bases between them. In germline, CDR1 is MNHEY, CDR2 SVGAGI. In DNA, the CDR3 is TGTGCCAGCAGGGCAAATCGGAACACTGAAGCTTTCTTT. The encoded protein is CASRANRNTEAFF.

The V call is TRBV28, the J call TRBJ2-2; D unresolved. Germline CDR1 MDHEN, CDR2 SYDVKM. V lost 6 bases, J lost 5 bases, and 19 bases lay in between. This CDR3 contains 16 residues. The CDR3 region is CASSLLPVRPTGELFF. Here the CDR3 DNA reads TGTGCCAGCAGCCTCCTACCGGTACGCCCGACCGGGGAGCTGTTTTTT.

Comment on this clonotype: A much larger clone lies a single base off, so this may be a read error. The rearrangement links TRBV7-9 to TRBJ1-2; no firm D call. Germline values: CDR1 SEHNR, CDR2 FQNEAQ (reference sequence). The CDR3 has 13 amino acids. CDR3 in DNA: TGTGCCAGCAGCCTACAGCCCCAGAACGGCTACATCTTC. It yields the protein CASSLQPQNGYIF.

This clonotype showed up just a few times. The DNA of the CDR3 is TGTGCCAGCAAGGACAGGGGGCTTGACGAGCAGTACTTC. Translating it yields CASKDRGLDEQYF. This chain uses TRBV11-2 with TRBJ2-7; 11 bases line up with TRBD1. The CDR3 spans 13 residues. In germline, CDR1 is SGHAT, CDR2 FQNNGV. The junction had 4 bases not matched to a gene; V was cut back by 7 bases and J by 5 bases.

This sequence joins TRBV20-1 and TRBJ1-1; no clear D gene. Between the trimmed V and J ends, which lost 3 bases and 2 bases, there was a span of 7 bases. The CDR3 length is 12 residues. Germline V gene sequence: CDR1 DFQATT, CDR2 SNEGSKA (reference sequence). CDR3 protein: CSASLGNTEAFF. The CDR3 region has the DNA TGCAGTGCTAGTTTGGGAAACACTGAAGCTTTCTTT.

This clonotype appeared a few times. V is TRBV7-2 and J is TRBJ2-5; D gene ambiguous. This CDR3 contains 13 residues. Between the trimmed V and J ends, which lost 5 bases and 5 bases, there was a span of 12 bases. Germline CDR1 SGHTA, CDR2 FQGNSA. CDR3 amino acids: CASSPPNGETQYF. CDR3 in DNA: TGTGCCAGCAGCCCACCCAACGGGGAGACCCAGTACTTC.

The gene calls are TRBV7-9 and TRBJ2-2, with 7 bases matching TRBD2. The V and J ends lost 5 bases and 0 bases, in that order; junction bases with no gene match: 3. The CDR3 runs to 15 residues. Germline V gene sequence: CDR1 SEHNR, CDR2 FQNEAQ (reference sequence). This chain's CDR3 is CASSPSGANTGELFF. The CDR3 nucleotides read TGTGCCAGCAGCCCCAGCGGGGCGAACACCGGGGAGCTGTTTTTT.

The chain uses TRBV6-5 and TRBJ2-7; TRBD1 might be the D (8 bases). Germline V CDR1 and CDR2: MNHEY, SVGAGI. The V end was cut by 6 bases, the J end by 1 base, with 19 bases between. The CDR3 contains 16 residues. Here the CDR3 DNA reads TGTGCCAGCAGCCGACCCGGACAGGGAGGGTCCTACGAGCAGTACTTC. It encodes CASSRPGQGGSYEQYF.

This rearrangement joins TRBV6-6 to TRBJ1-2; unclear D gene. The CDR3 length is 14 residues. Trimming shortened V by 4 bases and J by 1 base, and 10 bases separated the two germline ends. Germline V lookup: CDR1 MNHNY, CDR2 SVGAGI (reference sequence). This CDR3 reads CASSSPTGNYGYTF. DNA for the CDR3: TGTGCCAGCAGTTCCCCGACGGGTAACTATGGCTACACCTTC.

This clonotype was observed a handful of times. The genes are TRBV10-3 and TRBJ1-1; D remains unclear. Germline CDR1 is ENHRY and CDR2 is SYGVKD. The CDR3 spans 11 residues. With 4 bases removed from V and 11 bases from J, the gap between germline ends came to 11 bases. The CDR3 DNA follows: TGTGCCATCAGTGGATCCCTGGGGGCTTTCTTT. It translates to CAISGSLGAFF.

This chain links TRBV3-1 with TRBJ2-4; 9 nucleotides line up with TRBD1. The CDR3 is 16 amino acids. The V gene's germline CDR1 is LGHDT and CDR2 YNNKEL (reference sequence). Trimming removed 4 bases from V and 2 bases from J; junction bases left unmatched: 6. Written as DNA, the CDR3 is TGTGCCAGCAGCCCCACAGGGGGCGTCCCCAAAAACATTCAGTACTTC. Its translation: CASSPTGGVPKNIQYF.

The genes are TRBV5-6 and TRBJ2-1; D is perhaps TRBD2 (7 bases). The CDR3 consists of 14 residues. CDR1 is SGHDT and CDR2 is YYEEEE in the germline V gene. The V end lost 4 bases, the J end lost 9 bases, and 17 bases lay between the germline ends. CDR3: CASSPRRGPVEQFF. CDR3 nucleotide sequence: TGTGCCAGCAGCCCCCGGCGGGGGCCTGTTGAGCAGTTCTTC.

The chain combines TRBV5-1 with TRBJ2-3; D is possibly TRBD1 (6 bases). V was trimmed by 3 bases and J by 0 bases, leaving 11 bases between them. The V gene's germline CDR1 is SGHRS and CDR2 YFSETQ. The CDR3 consists of 15 residues. Here the CDR3 DNA reads TGCGCCAGCAGCTGCGCAGGGGAGAGCACAGATACGCAGTATTTT. As protein: CASSCAGESTDTQYF. The full variable domain, completed using reference TRBV5-1 and TRBJ2-3, is KAGVTQTPRYLIKTRGQQVTLSCSPISGHRSVSWYQQTPGQGLQFLFEYFSETQRNKGNFPGRFSGRQFSNSRSEMNVSTLELGDSALYLCASSCAGESTDTQYFGPGTRLTVL.

This clonotype was counted only a few times. The chain has TRBV20-1 and TRBJ1-2; 8 bases map to TRBD1. The CDR3 spans 16 residues. CDR1 is DFQATT, CDR2 SNEGSKA, per germline (reference sequence). After removal of 0 bases from V and 3 bases from J, the junction contained 9 bases not matched to a gene. In DNA, the CDR3 is TGCAGTGCTAGAGATAGGCGAACAGGGGGGGACTATGGCTACACCTTC. It specifies CSARDRRTGGDYGYTF.

This sequence joins TRBV24-1 and TRBJ2-4; D may be TRBD2 (6 bases). Per the germline V gene, CDR1 is KGHDR and CDR2 is SFDVKD. The CDR3 contains 15 residues. V lost 4 bases and J 3 bases, leaving 12 bases between the germline ends. Written as DNA, the CDR3 is TGTGCCACCAGTGACCCCGGGGGTAGCAAAAACATTCAGTACTTC. This sequence encodes CATSDPGGSKNIQYF.

The chain is built from TRBV14 and TRBJ2-1; 9 bases map to TRBD1. V lost 4 bases, J lost 8 bases, and 9 bases stayed unmatched. Germline V lookup: CDR1 SGHDN, CDR2 FVKESK. The CDR3 spans 15 residues. The CDR3 nucleotides read TGTGCCAGCAGCCCCGGGACAGGGTTTTTCTATGAGCAGTTCTTC. Its translation: CASSPGTGFFYEQFF.

V and J are TRBV6-2 or TRBV6-3 and TRBJ2-7; 7 bases agree with TRBD1. This CDR3 has 14 amino acids. J lost 6 bases, V lost 5 bases, and 10 bases had no gene match. Germline V gene sequence: CDR1 MNHEY, CDR2 SVGEGT. The CDR3 region has the DNA TGTGCCAGCAGTCGACAGGGTATTCCAGGCGAGCAGTACTTC. Its translation: CASSRQGIPGEQYF.

This clonotype has only a few counts. The genes are TRBV2 and TRBJ1-4; weak D call: TRBD1 (5 bases). The CDR3 runs 14 residues. The V gene's germline CDR1 is SNHLY and CDR2 FYNNEI. V lost 6 bases and J 3 bases, leaving 11 bases between the germline ends. CDR3 loop: CASREGPANEKLFF. The CDR3 nucleotides are TGTGCCAGCAGAGAGGGGCCGGCTAATGAAAAACTGTTTTTT.

The chain is built from TRBV20-1 and TRBJ2-3; tentatively, D is TRBD2 (5 bases). V was clipped by 2 bases and J by 2 bases, with 14 bases between them. The length of the CDR3 is 15 residues. Germline CDR1 and CDR2: DFQATT and SNEGSKA (reference sequence). CDR3 nucleotides: TGCAGTGCTAGAAGCCGGGATCTCCTCACAGATACGCAGTATTTT. Translated: CSARSRDLLTDTQYF.

This clonotype was seen only a few times. This sequence joins TRBV7-9 and TRBJ1-2; D uncertain. CDR1 is SEHNR and CDR2 is FQNEAQ in the germline V gene (reference sequence). The CDR3 spans 12 residues. V was pared by 5 bases and J by 8 bases, with 12 bases between. CDR3 sequence reads: CASSIGLDGYTF. CDR3 in DNA: TGTGCCAGCAGCATTGGGTTGGACGGCTACACCTTC.

This clonotype appeared many times. V is TRBV6-1 and J is TRBJ2-3, with D possibly being TRBD1 (5 bases). With 3 bases removed from V and 6 bases from J, the gap between germline ends came to 10 bases. Germline loops: CDR1 MNHNS, CDR2 SASEGT. The CDR3 has 13 amino acids. The CDR3, as DNA: TGTGCCAGCAGTGACGCAGGGTGGGATACGCAGTATTTT. Translating it yields CASSDAGWDTQYF.

The rearrangement uses TRBV20-1 and TRBJ1-5; no reliable D call. The germline gives CDR1 DFQATT, CDR2 SNEGSKA (reference sequence). The ends were cut back, 1 base at V and 3 bases at J, with 16 bases in the middle. The CDR3 spans 16 residues. CDR3 region: CSARAGLRVPNQPQHF. The CDR3 nucleotides read TGCAGTGCTAGAGCGGGGTTAAGGGTACCCAATCAGCCCCAGCATTTT.

This clonotype was seen only a few times. The chain has TRBV9 and TRBJ2-5; D is possibly TRBD2 (6 bases). The germline CDR1 and CDR2 sequences are SGDLS and YYNGEE. Trimming stripped 4 bases from V and 4 bases from J, with 17 bases between. The CDR3 is 15 amino acids. CDR3 in DNA: TGTGCCAGCAGCCCCAGGGACTCAGGGCGAGAGACCCAGTACTTC. It is translated as CASSPRDSGRETQYF.